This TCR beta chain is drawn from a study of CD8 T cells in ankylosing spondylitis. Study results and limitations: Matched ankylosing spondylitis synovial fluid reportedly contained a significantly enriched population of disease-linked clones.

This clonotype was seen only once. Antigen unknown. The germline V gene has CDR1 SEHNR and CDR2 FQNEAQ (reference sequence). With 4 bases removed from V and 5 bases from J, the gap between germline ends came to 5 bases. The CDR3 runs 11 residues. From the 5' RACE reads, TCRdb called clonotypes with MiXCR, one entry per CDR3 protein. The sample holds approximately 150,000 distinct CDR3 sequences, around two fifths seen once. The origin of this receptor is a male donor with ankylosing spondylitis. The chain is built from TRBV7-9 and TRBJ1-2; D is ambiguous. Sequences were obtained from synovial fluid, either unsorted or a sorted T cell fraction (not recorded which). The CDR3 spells CASSSNYGYTF. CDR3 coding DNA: TGTGCCAGCAGCTCAAATTATGGCTACACCTTC.